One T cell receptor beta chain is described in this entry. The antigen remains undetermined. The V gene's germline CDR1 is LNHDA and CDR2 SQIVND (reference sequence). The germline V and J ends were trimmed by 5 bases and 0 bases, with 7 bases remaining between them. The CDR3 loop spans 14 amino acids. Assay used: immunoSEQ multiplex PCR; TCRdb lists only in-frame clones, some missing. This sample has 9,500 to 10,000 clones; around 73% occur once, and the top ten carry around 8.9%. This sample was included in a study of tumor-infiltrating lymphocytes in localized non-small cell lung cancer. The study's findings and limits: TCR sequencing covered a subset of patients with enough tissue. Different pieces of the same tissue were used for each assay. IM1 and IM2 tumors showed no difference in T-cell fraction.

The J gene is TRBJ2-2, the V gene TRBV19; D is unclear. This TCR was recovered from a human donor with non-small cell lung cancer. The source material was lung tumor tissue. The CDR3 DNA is TGTGCCAGTAGTCCCTCAGCGAACACCGGGGAGCTGTTTTTT. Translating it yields CASSPSANTGELFF.